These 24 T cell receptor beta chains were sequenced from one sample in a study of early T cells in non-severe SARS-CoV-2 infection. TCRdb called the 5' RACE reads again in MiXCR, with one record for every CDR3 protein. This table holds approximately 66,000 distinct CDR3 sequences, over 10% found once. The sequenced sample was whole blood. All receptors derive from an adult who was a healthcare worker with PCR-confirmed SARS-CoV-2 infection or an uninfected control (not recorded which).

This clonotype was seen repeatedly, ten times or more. The DNA for the CDR3 is TGTGCCAGCAGTTTAGCACAGAATCAGCCCCAGCATTTT. Translating gives CASSLAQNQPQHF. The rearrangement uses TRBV12-3 or TRBV12-4 and TRBJ1-5; D is uncertain. This CDR3 has 13 amino acids. V lost 0 bases, J lost 4 bases, and 4 bases lay in between.

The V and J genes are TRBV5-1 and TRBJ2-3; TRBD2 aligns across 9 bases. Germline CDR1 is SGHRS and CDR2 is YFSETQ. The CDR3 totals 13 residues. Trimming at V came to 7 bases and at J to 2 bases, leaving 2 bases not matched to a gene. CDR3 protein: CASRTSATDTQYF. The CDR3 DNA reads TGCGCCAGCCGGACTAGCGCCACAGATACGCAGTATTTT.

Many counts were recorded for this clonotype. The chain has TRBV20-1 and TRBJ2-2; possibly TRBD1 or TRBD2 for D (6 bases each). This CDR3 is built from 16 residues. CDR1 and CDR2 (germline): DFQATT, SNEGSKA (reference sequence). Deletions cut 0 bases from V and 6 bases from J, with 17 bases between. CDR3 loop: CSARDRRGWASGELFF. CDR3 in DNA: TGCAGTGCTAGAGATAGGAGGGGGTGGGCCTCCGGGGAGCTGTTTTTT.

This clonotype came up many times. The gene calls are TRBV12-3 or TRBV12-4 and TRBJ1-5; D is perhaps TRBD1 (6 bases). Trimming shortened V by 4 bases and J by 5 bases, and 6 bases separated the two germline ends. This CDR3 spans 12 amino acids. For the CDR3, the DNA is TGTGCCAGCAGTTACAGGGATCAGCCCCAGCATTTT. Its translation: CASSYRDQPQHF.

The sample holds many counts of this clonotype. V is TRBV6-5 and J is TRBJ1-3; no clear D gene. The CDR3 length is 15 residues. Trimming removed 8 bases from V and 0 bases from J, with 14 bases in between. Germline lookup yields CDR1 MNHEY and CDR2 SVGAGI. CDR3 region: CASRRDGISGNTIYF. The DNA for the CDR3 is TGTGCCAGCCGGCGAGACGGAATCTCTGGAAACACCATATATTTT.

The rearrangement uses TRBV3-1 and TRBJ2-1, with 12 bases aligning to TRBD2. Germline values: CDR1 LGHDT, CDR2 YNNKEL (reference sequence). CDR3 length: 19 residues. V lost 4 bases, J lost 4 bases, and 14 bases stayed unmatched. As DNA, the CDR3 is TGTGCCAGCAGCCCACCTTTCTCTAGCGGGAGGGCCGTATACAATGAGCAGTTCTTC. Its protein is CASSPPFSSGRAVYNEQFF.

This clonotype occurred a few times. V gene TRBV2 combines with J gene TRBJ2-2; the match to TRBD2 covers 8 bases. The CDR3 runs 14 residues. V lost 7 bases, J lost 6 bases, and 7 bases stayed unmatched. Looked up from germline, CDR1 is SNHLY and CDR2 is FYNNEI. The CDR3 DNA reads TGTGCCAGCAAAAGCGGGAGAGTTCCCGGGGAGCTGTTTTTT. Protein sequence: CASKSGRVPGELFF.

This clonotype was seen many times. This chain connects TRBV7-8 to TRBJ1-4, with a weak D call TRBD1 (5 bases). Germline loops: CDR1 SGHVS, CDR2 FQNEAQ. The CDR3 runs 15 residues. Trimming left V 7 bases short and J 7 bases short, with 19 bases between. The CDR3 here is CASTVNSGTGEKLFF. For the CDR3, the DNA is TGTGCCAGCACTGTCAACTCAGGGACGGGTGAAAAACTGTTTTTT.

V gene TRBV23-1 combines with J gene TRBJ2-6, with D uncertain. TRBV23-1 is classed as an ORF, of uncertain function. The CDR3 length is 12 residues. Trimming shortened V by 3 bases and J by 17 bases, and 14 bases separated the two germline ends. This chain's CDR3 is CASSHPWVCMTF. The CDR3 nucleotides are TGCGCCAGCAGTCATCCTTGGGTTTGCATGACTTTC.

The CDR3, as DNA: TGTGCCATCAGACAGAAGTACGAGCAGTACTTC. Amino acid sequence: CAIRQKYEQYF. The chain has TRBV10-3 and TRBJ2-7; D unclear. Trimming removed 6 bases from V and 4 bases from J, with 7 bases in between. Germline V CDR1 and CDR2: ENHRY, SYGVKD. The CDR3 is 11 residues long.

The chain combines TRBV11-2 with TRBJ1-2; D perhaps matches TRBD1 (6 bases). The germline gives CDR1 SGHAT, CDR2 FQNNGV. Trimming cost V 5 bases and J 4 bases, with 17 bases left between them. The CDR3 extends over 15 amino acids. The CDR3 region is CASSPQTGLSYGYTF. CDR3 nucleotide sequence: TGTGCCAGCAGCCCCCAGACAGGTCTTAGCTATGGCTACACCTTC.

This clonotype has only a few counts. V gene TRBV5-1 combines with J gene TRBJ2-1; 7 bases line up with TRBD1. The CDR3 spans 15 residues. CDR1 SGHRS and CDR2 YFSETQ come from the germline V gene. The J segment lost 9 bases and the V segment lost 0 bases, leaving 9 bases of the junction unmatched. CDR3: CASSLGLTGKGEQFF. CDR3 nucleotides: TGCGCCAGCAGCTTGGGCCTGACAGGGAAAGGTGAGCAGTTCTTC.

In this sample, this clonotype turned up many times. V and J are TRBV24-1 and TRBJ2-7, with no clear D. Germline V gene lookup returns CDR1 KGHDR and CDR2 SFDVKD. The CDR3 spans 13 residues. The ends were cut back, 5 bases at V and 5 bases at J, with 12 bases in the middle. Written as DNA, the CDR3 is TGTGCCACCAGTGCAACAGCAGGTAACGAGCAGTACTTC. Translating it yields CATSATAGNEQYF.

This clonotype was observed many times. The CDR3 sequence is CASSKGQRWQETQYF. As DNA, the CDR3 is TGTGCCAGCAGCAAAGGACAGCGTTGGCAAGAGACCCAGTACTTC. The chain is built from TRBV21-1 and TRBJ2-5; the table's D call TRBD1 went unverified against the DNA. TRBV21-1 is tagged as a pseudogene. This CDR3 has 15 amino acids.

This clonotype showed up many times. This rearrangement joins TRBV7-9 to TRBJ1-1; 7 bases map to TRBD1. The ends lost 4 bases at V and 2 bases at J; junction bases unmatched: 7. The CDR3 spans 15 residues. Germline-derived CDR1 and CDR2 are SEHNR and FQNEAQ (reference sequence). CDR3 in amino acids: CASSSGTVTNTEAFF. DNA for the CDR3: TGTGCCAGCAGCTCCGGGACAGTGACCAACACTGAAGCTTTCTTT.

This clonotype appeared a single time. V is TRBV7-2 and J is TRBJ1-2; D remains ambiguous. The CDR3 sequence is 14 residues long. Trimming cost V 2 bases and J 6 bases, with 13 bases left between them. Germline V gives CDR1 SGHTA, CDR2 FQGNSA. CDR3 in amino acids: CASSLRSEGHGYTF. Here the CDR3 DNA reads TGTGCCAGCAGCTTACGGTCCGAGGGCCATGGCTACACCTTC.

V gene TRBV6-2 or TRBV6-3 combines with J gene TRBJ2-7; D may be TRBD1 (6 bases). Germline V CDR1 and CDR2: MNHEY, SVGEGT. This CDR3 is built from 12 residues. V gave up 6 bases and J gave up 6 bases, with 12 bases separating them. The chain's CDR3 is CASSSGVSEQYF. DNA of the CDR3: TGTGCCAGCAGCTCAGGGGTGAGCGAGCAGTACTTC.

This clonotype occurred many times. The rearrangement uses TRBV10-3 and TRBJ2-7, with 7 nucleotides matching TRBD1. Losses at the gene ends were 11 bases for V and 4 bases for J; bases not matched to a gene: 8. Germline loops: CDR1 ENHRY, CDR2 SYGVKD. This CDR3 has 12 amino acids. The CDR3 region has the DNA TGTGCCTCTAGCAGGGGGTATTACGAGCAGTACTTC. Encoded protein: CASSRGYYEQYF.

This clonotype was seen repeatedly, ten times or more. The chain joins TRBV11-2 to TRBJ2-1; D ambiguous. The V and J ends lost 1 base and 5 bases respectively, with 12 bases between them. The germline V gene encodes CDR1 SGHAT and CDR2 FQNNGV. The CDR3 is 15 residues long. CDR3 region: CASSLASALHNEQFF. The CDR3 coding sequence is TGTGCCAGCAGCTTAGCGTCAGCGCTCCACAATGAGCAGTTCTTC.

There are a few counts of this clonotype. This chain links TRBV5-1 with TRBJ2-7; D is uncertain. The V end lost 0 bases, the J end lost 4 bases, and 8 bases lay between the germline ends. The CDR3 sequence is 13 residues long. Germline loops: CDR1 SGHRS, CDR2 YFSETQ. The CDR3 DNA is TGCGCCAGCAGCTTGGATCCCTTTTACGAGCAGTACTTC. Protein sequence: CASSLDPFYEQYF.

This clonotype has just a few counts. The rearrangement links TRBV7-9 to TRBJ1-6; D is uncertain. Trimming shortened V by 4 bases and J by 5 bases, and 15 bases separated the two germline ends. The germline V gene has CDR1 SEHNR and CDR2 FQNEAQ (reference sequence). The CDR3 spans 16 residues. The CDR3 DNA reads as TGTGCCAGCAGCTCGGGAGCCCCCCTTAATAATTCACCCCTCCACTTT. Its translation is CASSSGAPLNNSPLHF. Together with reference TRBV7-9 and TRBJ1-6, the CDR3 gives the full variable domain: DTGVSQNPRHKITKRGQNVTFRCDPISEHNRLYWYRQTLGQGPEFLTYFQNEAQLEKSRLLSDRFSAERPKGSFSTLEIQRTEQGDSAMYLCASSSGAPLNNSPLHFGNGTRLTVT.

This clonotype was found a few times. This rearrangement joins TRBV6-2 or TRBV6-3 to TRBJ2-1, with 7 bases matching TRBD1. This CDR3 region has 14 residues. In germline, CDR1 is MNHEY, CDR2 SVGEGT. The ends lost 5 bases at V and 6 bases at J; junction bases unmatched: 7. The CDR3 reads CASSMRTGPNEQFF. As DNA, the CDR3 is TGTGCCAGCAGTATGAGGACAGGCCCCAATGAGCAGTTCTTC.

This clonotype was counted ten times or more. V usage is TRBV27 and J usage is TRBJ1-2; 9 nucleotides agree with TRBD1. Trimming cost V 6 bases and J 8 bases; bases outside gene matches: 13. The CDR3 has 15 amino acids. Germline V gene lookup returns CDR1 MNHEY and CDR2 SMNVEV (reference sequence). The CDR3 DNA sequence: TGTGCCAGCAGCCGCCGGGACAGGGCGGGGAAGGGCTACACCTTC. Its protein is CASSRRDRAGKGYTF.

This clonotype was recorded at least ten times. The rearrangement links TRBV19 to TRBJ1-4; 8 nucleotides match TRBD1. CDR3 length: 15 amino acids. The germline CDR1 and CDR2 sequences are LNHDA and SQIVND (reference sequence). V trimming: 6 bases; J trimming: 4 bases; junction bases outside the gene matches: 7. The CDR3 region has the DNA TGTGCCAGTAGAGTCCCGGGACAGGATAATGAAAAACTGTTTTTT. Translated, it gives CASRVPGQDNEKLFF.